A single count supports the clone carrying this TCR beta chain. This table comes from immunoSEQ multiplex PCR, and its TCRdb copy is limited to in-frame clones, with some not included. This sample carries 350,000 to 500,000 clones, roughly 84% of them seen once, and the ten largest clones take about 1.5%. The data originate from a study of blood T cell repertoires in COVID-19. Donors were grouped by their self-reported clinical history. After removal of 4 bases from V and 4 bases from J, the junction contained 8 bases not matched to a gene. CDR1 is SEHNR, CDR2 FQNEAQ, per germline (reference sequence). The CDR3 covers 15 residues.

This rearrangement joins TRBV7-9 to TRBJ1-1; 8 positions match TRBD1. The sample comprised PBMCs or T cells enriched from blood (not recorded which). The receptor was isolated from a woman under 30 who had been exposed to COVID-19. The DNA for the CDR3 is TGTGCCAGCAGCTACACCCAGGGGGCGGGCACTGAAGCTTTCTTT. Amino acid sequence: CASSYTQGAGTEAFF.